This passage covers 16 T cell receptor beta chains from one sample sequenced in a study of a mutant IDH1 vaccine in newly diagnosed glioma. Produced via immunoSEQ multiplex PCR; TCRdb's table is partial and in-frame only. Altogether around 46,000 clones are present, approximately 78% being singletons, with the ten largest covering about 5.2%. Time point reported: week 5, during vaccination. It was 300 ug of mutant IDH1 20-mer peptide that made up each vaccine dose, given with topical imiquimod. No antigens are known for them. Material: PBMCs, obtained from a glioma patient whose treatment included an IDH1 peptide vaccine. The receptors were gathered from a man aged 50-59 years with glioma.

This clone is medium-sized by share. This chain links TRBV7-2 with TRBJ1-1; D is undetermined. Between the trimmed V and J ends, which lost 2 bases and 4 bases, there was a span of 8 bases. In germline, CDR1 is SGHTA, CDR2 FQGNSA. The CDR3 is 13 amino acids. The CDR3 coding sequence is TGTGCCAGCAGCTTATGGTGGGGCACTGAAGCTTTCTTT. The encoded protein is CASSLWWGTEAFF. Full variable domain (remainder filled in from reference TRBV7-2 and TRBJ1-1): GAGVSQSPSNKVTEKGKDVELRCDPISGHTALYWYRQSLGQGLEFLIYFQGNSAPDKSGLPSDRFSAERTGGSVSTLTIQRTQQEDSAVYLCASSLWWGTEAFFGQGTRLTVV.

The chain joins TRBV9 to TRBJ2-2; D is possibly TRBD2 (6 bases). This CDR3 region has 17 residues. The germline V gene encodes CDR1 SGDLS and CDR2 YYNGEE. V lost 1 base, J lost 6 bases, and 19 bases lay in between. The CDR3 DNA reads TGTGCCAGCAGCGTACAGGGAGGTCCACGAGTACCCGGGGAGCTGTTTTTT. It is translated as CASSVQGGPRVPGELFF.

This clone occurred a few times. The V call is TRBV29-1, the J call TRBJ2-2; the D call may be TRBD1 or TRBD2 (6 bases each). Per germline, CDR1 SQVTM and CDR2 ANQGSEA. The CDR3 length is 16 residues. Trimming stripped 0 bases from V and 1 base from J, with 12 bases between. The CDR3 sequence is CSVEDDRGQNTGELFF. The DNA of the CDR3 is TGCAGCGTTGAAGATGACCGGGGGCAGAACACCGGGGAGCTGTTTTTT.

The V gene is TRBV2, the J gene TRBJ2-3; D may be TRBD2 (6 bases). Germline V gene sequence: CDR1 SNHLY, CDR2 FYNNEI. Trimming pared 6 bases from V and 5 bases from J, leaving 15 bases between. The CDR3 is 14 amino acids. CDR3 in amino acids: CASRTGTEGDTQYF. Here the CDR3 DNA reads TGTGCCAGCAGGACCGGGACGGAGGGAGATACGCAGTATTTT.

This sequence joins TRBV7-9 and TRBJ1-4, with 7 nucleotides matching TRBD1. J lost 8 bases, V lost 5 bases, and 11 bases had no gene match. The CDR3 covers 15 residues. The germline V gene encodes CDR1 SEHNR and CDR2 FQNEAQ (reference sequence). Here the CDR3 DNA reads TGTGCCAGCAGCCCGTCCGGGACAGCAGCCGAAAAACTGTTTTTT. Amino acid sequence: CASSPSGTAAEKLFF.

The chain joins TRBV14 to TRBJ1-2; D is perhaps TRBD1 (5 bases). Germline V gives CDR1 SGHDN, CDR2 FVKESK. CDR3 length: 16 amino acids. Trimming removed 3 bases at V and 4 bases at J, with 18 bases between. CDR3 coding DNA: TGTGCCAGCAGCCAGCCCGGCGCAGGGATAAGCTATGGCTACACCTTC. Amino acids: CASSQPGAGISYGYTF.

The rearrangement joins TRBV28 to TRBJ1-1; perhaps TRBD1 as D (6 bases). The CDR3 is 13 amino acids. V was clipped by 3 bases and J by 5 bases, with 10 bases between them. The germline gives CDR1 MDHEN, CDR2 SYDVKM. The CDR3 DNA sequence: TGTGCCAGCAGTTTGCCAGGGGTTACTGAAGCTTTCTTT. Translated: CASSLPGVTEAFF. The full variable domain, its missing parts supplied by reference TRBV28 and TRBJ1-1, is DVKVTQSSRYLVKRTGEKVFLECVQDMDHENMFWYRQDPGLGLRLIYFSYDVKMKEKGDIPEGYSVSREKKERFSLILESASTNQTSMYLCASSLPGVTEAFFGQGTRLTVV.

This chain links TRBV27 with TRBJ2-1, with 9 bases matching TRBD2. Germline CDR1 and CDR2: MNHEY and SMNVEV (reference sequence). The length of the CDR3 is 14 residues. J was trimmed by 0 bases and V by 8 bases; bases with no gene match: 2. The CDR3 DNA reads TGTGCCAGCCTTAGCGGGAGCTCCTACAATGAGCAGTTCTTC. This sequence encodes CASLSGSSYNEQFF.

This clone showed up just once. The rearrangement links TRBV7-9 to TRBJ2-3; D gene ambiguous. This CDR3 comprises 12 residues. Germline CDR1 SEHNR, CDR2 FQNEAQ (reference sequence). The V end was cut by 5 bases, the J end by 6 bases, with 9 bases between. CDR3 DNA sequence: TGTGCCAGCAGCGAGGTTCCCGATACGCAGTATTTT. Translation: CASSEVPDTQYF.

This rearrangement joins TRBV5-1 to TRBJ2-5; D is unclear. The J call may be incorrect, as the DNA end agrees better with TRBJ2-7. This CDR3 contains 11 residues. Per the germline V gene, CDR1 is SGHRS and CDR2 is YFSETQ. The DNA for the CDR3 is TGCGCCAGCAGCCCTGGCTACGAGCAGTACTTC. Its translation: CASSPGYEQYF.

This clone was picked up one time. The V gene is TRBV29-1, the J gene TRBJ1-2, with 9 bases matching TRBD1. This CDR3 comprises 13 residues. V dropped 4 bases and J dropped 7; count of bases not matched to a gene: 7. Germline values: CDR1 SQVTM, CDR2 ANQGSEA. Written as DNA, the CDR3 is TGCAGCGTTGTGTGGGACAGGGTTGGTGGCTACACCTTC. This sequence encodes CSVVWDRVGGYTF.

The chain recombines TRBV4-3 with TRBJ1-5; weak D call: TRBD1 (6 bases). The CDR3 extends over 13 amino acids. Germline values: CDR1 LGHNA, CDR2 YSLEER. Deletions cut 4 bases from V and 6 bases from J, with 10 bases between. The CDR3 here is CASSPARGQPQHF. The CDR3, as DNA: TGCGCCAGCAGCCCCGCCAGGGGTCAGCCCCAGCATTTT.

This chain joins TRBV18 and TRBJ2-7; D ambiguous. The CDR3 is 16 residues long. Germline V lookup: CDR1 KGHSH, CDR2 LQKENI. V lost 6 bases to trimming and J lost 4 bases, with 22 bases between them. CDR3 nucleotide sequence: TGTGCCAGCTCGCCTTACTCAACCCCGCAAACTTACGAGCAGTACTTC. It encodes CASSPYSTPQTYEQYF. The whole variable domain, remainder taken from reference TRBV18 and TRBJ2-7, is NAGVMQNPRHLVRRRGQEARLRCSPMKGHSHVYWYRQLPEEGLKFMVYLQKENIIDESGMPKERFSAEFPKEGPSILRIQQVVRGDSAAYFCASSPYSTPQTYEQYFGPGTRLTVT.

The chain uses TRBV27 and TRBJ2-5, with 7 bases fitting TRBD1. The CDR3 is made up of 14 amino acids. Germline V gene data show CDR1 as MNHEY and CDR2 as SMNVEV (reference sequence). V dropped 4 bases and J dropped 2; count of bases not matched to a gene: 4. Here the CDR3 reads CASSSQGQQETQYF. In DNA form, the CDR3 reads TGTGCCAGCAGTTCCCAGGGACAGCAAGAGACCCAGTACTTC.

The chain is built from TRBV18 and TRBJ2-1; the match to TRBD1 covers 9 bases. V lost 3 bases and J lost 2; bases outside the gene matches: 8. The CDR3 extends over 17 amino acids. Germline-derived CDR1 and CDR2 are KGHSH and LQKENI. This CDR3 reads CASSPRSGTGTYNEQFF. The CDR3 DNA reads TGTGCCAGCTCACCTAGATCCGGGACAGGGACCTACAATGAGCAGTTCTTC.

V and J are TRBV7-6 and TRBJ1-1, with 7 positions matching TRBD1. The germline V gene encodes CDR1 SGHVS and CDR2 FNYEAQ. The CDR3 totals 14 residues. The ends lost 5 bases at V and 5 bases at J; junction bases unmatched: 8. The CDR3 sequence is CASSTGTVWTEAFF. The CDR3 bases are TGTGCCAGCAGCACCGGGACAGTCTGGACTGAAGCTTTCTTT.